What follows is one T cell receptor (beta chain) and its context. The antigen is not known. The library tagged each cDNA molecule with unique molecular identifiers. MiXCR, run by TCRdb on the RACE reads, gives a single entry per CDR3 protein. The sample has 74,000 or so distinct CDR3 sequences; approximately 12% are singletons. CDR1 and CDR2 from the germline V gene are SQVTM and ANQGSEA. The CDR3 has 11 residues. V was clipped by 2 bases and J by 8 bases, with 9 bases between them. Documented time point: patch test 1, 2 weeks after DPC sensitization. Described treatment: therapeutic diphenylcyclopropenone sensitization with weekly scalp DPC. Blood draws preceded each patch test application. The entry originates in a study of human T cells and chemical hapten exposure. Findings and limits, study-wide: No alteration of TCRs above 1 in 1000 frequency was seen with DPC sensitization.

The source was whole blood, collected in connection with sensitization to the hapten diphenylcyclopropenone (DPC). The genes are TRBV29-1 and TRBJ1-2; maybe TRBD1 (5 bases). This TCR was sampled from a woman in her sixties with alopecia areata. Some clones in this sample may be carry-over from other donors' samples. CDR3 amino acids: CSVEQGGGYTF. The CDR3 DNA is TGCAGCGTTGAACAGGGAGGAGGCTACACCTTC. The full variable domain, completed using reference TRBV29-1 and TRBJ1-2, is SAVISQKPSRDICQRGTSLTIQCQVDSQVTMMFWYRQQPGQSLTLIATANQGSEATYESGFVIDKFPISRPNLTFSTLTVSNMSPEDSSIYLCSVEQGGGYTFGSGTRLTVV.